This TCR beta chain was sequenced during a study of shared clonotypes between healthy human individuals. Study-wide context: Per donor, CD8 memory used one plate, CD8 naive used two, CD4 memory used three and CD4 naive used three.

Measured with immunoSEQ multiplex PCR; TCRdb has only the in-frame clones, and not every one. The data contain around 1.9 million clones, around 95% of them seen just once; the ten biggest clones take up about 1.7%. Trimming removed 7 bases from V and 4 bases from J, with 13 bases in between. Germline CDR1 and CDR2: SGHAT and FQNNGV. CDR3 length: 13 amino acids. Naive CD8 cells were CD45RO-negative, positively selected for CCR7, excluding terminally differentiated effector memory CD45RA+ cells. The chain joins TRBV11-2 to TRBJ1-1, with a possible D match to TRBD1 (5 bases). This TCR was recovered from a young man in good health. Some clones in this sample may be carry-over from other donors' samples. Sequenced: naive CD8+ T cells from PBMCs. CDR3 protein: CASTNRRGTEAFF. DNA of the CDR3: TGTGCCAGCACAAACCGGAGGGGCACTGAAGCTTTCTTT.